The 22 T cell receptor beta chains presented below share a single source sample, sequenced in a study of blood T cell repertoires in COVID-19. Assay used: immunoSEQ multiplex PCR; TCRdb lists only in-frame clones, some missing. There are some 240,000 clones in the sample; roughly 80% occur only once, and approximately 10% lies in the top ten. Sequenced input: peripheral blood. The receptors stem from an elderly woman with acute or convalescent COVID-19.

The chain links TRBV6-5 to TRBJ2-5, with D possibly being TRBD1 (6 bases). The CDR3 is made up of 16 amino acids. Per germline, CDR1 MNHEY and CDR2 SVGAGI. V shed 2 bases and J shed 7 bases, with 20 bases lying between them. DNA for the CDR3: TGTGCCAGCAGTTACCAGGGGCGAATAGGAGTATGGACCCAGTACTTC. Protein sequence: CASSYQGRIGVWTQYF.

This rearrangement joins TRBV28 to TRBJ1-2; D may be TRBD1 (6 bases). The length of the CDR3 is 15 residues. Trimming pared 2 bases from V and 0 bases from J, leaving 10 bases between. Germline values: CDR1 MDHEN, CDR2 SYDVKM. CDR3 region: CASSLPQGSNYGYTF. DNA of the CDR3: TGTGCCAGCAGTTTACCGCAGGGGTCTAACTATGGCTACACCTTC.

The gene calls are TRBV7-3 and TRBJ1-6, with unresolved D. V lost 5 bases, J lost 3 bases, and 5 bases lay in between. From germline, CDR1 is SGHTA and CDR2 FQGTGA. The CDR3 has 13 amino acids. CDR3 DNA sequence: TGTGCCAGCAGCCGCGACTATAATTCACCCCTCCACTTT. It is translated as CASSRDYNSPLHF.

The V call is TRBV6-5, the J call TRBJ2-7; D uncertain. Germline V gene sequence: CDR1 MNHEY, CDR2 SVGAGI. The length of the CDR3 is 13 residues. Trimming took off 6 bases at V and 5 bases at J, with 14 bases between the two ends. CDR3: CASSLKARNEQYF. CDR3 coding DNA: TGTGCCAGCAGCCTAAAAGCGCGGAACGAGCAGTACTTC.

The chain is built from TRBV2 and TRBJ1-5, with a weak D call TRBD1 (6 bases). Germline values: CDR1 SNHLY, CDR2 FYNNEI. The CDR3 contains 13 residues. V was clipped by 10 bases and J by 0 bases, with 10 bases between them. CDR3 in DNA: TGTGCCACGAGACAGGATAGCAATCAGCCCCAGCATTTT. Encoded protein: CATRQDSNQPQHF.

V usage is TRBV20-1 and J usage is TRBJ1-5; D not resolved. The V end was cut by 3 bases, the J end by 6 bases, with 9 bases between. This CDR3 spans 12 amino acids. Germline CDR1 is DFQATT and CDR2 is SNEGSKA (reference sequence). The DNA of the CDR3 is TGCAGTGCTAGTCAGGTCACTCAGCCCCAGCATTTT. Translated: CSASQVTQPQHF.

The gene calls are TRBV2 and TRBJ2-4; possibly TRBD2 for D (6 bases). With 6 bases removed from V and 6 bases from J, the gap between germline ends came to 18 bases. Germline CDR1 reads SNHLY; CDR2 reads FYNNEI. CDR3 size: 15 residues. CDR3 nucleotide sequence: TGTGCCAGCAGCGCCTGGGGGGTAGCCCCAAACATTCAGTACTTC. Translated, it gives CASSAWGVAPNIQYF.

As to this clone: One end of the junction is discordant with germline, which a read error may explain. The CDR3 DNA follows: TGTGCTAGCAGTATTCCGGGGGGGGAGACCCAGTACTTC. It specifies CASSIPGGETQYF. The chain is built from TRBV7-7 and TRBJ2-5; 8 nucleotides agree with TRBD2. The CDR3 spans 13 residues. CDR1 is SSHAT and CDR2 is FNYEAQ in the germline V gene (reference sequence).

This clone is a singleton in its sample. This chain connects TRBV15 to TRBJ2-7, with D possibly matching TRBD2 (6 bases). Trimming took off 5 bases at V and 0 bases at J, with 14 bases between the two ends. This CDR3 contains 15 residues. Germline V gives CDR1 LNHNV, CDR2 YYDKDF (reference sequence). The CDR3 coding sequence is TGTGCCACCAGCCCGGCTGGGGGGAGCTCCTACGAGCAGTACTTC. Its protein product is CATSPAGGSSYEQYF. The full variable domain, completed using reference TRBV15 and TRBJ2-7, is DAMVIQNPRYQVTQFGKPVTLSCSQTLNHNVMYWYQQKSSQAPKLLFHYYDKDFNNEADTPDNFQSRRPNTSFCFLDIRSPGLGDTAMYLCATSPAGGSSYEQYFGPGTRLTVT.

The chain is built from TRBV5-6 and TRBJ1-2, with D maybe TRBD1 (5 bases). The CDR3 loop spans 16 amino acids. The V end lost 4 bases, the J end lost 0 bases, and 16 bases lay between the germline ends. Germline CDR1 SGHDT, CDR2 YYEEEE. The CDR3 loop reads CASSPGGGVANYGYTF. The CDR3 region has the DNA TGTGCCAGCAGCCCCGGCGGGGGGGTAGCTAACTATGGCTACACCTTC.

This chain joins TRBV30 and TRBJ1-2, with D tentatively TRBD1 (6 bases). The germline CDR1 and CDR2 sequences are GTSNPN and SVGIG (reference sequence). The V end lost 1 base, the J end lost 5 bases, and 17 bases lay between the germline ends. CDR3 length: 15 amino acids. The DNA for the CDR3 is TGTGCCTGGAGTGGGGGGGGGCGCAATCTTTATGGCTACACCTTC. As protein: CAWSGGGRNLYGYTF.

The V call is TRBV7-6, the J call TRBJ2-3; the match to TRBD1 covers 8 bases. The CDR3 covers 12 residues. CDR1 is SGHVS, CDR2 FNYEAQ, per germline. V dropped 4 bases and J dropped 8; count of bases not matched to a gene: 2. CDR3 nucleotide sequence: TGTGCCAGCAGCTGGACAGGGACTACGCAGTATTTT. This sequence encodes CASSWTGTTQYF.

The chain joins TRBV18 to TRBJ1-4; D perhaps matches TRBD1 (6 bases). V dropped 5 bases and J dropped 1 base, with 8 bases sitting between them. From germline, CDR1 is KGHSH and CDR2 LQKENI. CDR3 length: 14 residues. The CDR3 loop is CASSRGGTNEKLFF. The CDR3 DNA is TGTGCCAGCTCAAGAGGGGGAACTAATGAAAAACTGTTTTTT.

V gene TRBV3-1 (or the pseudogene TRBV3-2) combines with J gene TRBJ1-2, with D possibly matching TRBD1 (5 bases). The germline V gene has CDR1 LGHDT and CDR2 YNNKEL (reference sequence). The length of the CDR3 is 13 residues. Trimming stripped 4 bases from V and 7 bases from J, with 13 bases between. The CDR3 DNA is TGTGCCAGCAGCCTGGGGGAGGGCGCTGGCTACACCTTC. Amino acids: CASSLGEGAGYTF.

The chain links TRBV6-4 to TRBJ1-1, with TRBD1 matching over 10 bases. The CDR3 runs to 13 residues. Losses at the gene ends were 4 bases for V and 8 bases for J; bases not matched to a gene: 4. CDR1 is MRHNA and CDR2 is SNTAGT in the germline V gene. The CDR3 loop is CASSVDRGREAFF. CDR3 DNA sequence: TGTGCCAGCAGTGTAGACAGGGGGCGAGAAGCTTTCTTT.

The V and J genes are TRBV5-1 and TRBJ2-5, with D perhaps matching TRBD1 (5 bases). CDR3 length: 18 amino acids. Trimming took 0 bases from V and 7 from J, leaving 25 bases between them. Germline CDR1 and CDR2: SGHRS and YFSETQ. CDR3 protein: CASSLEPQGTLGRGTQYF. For the CDR3, the DNA is TGCGCCAGCAGCTTGGAACCTCAGGGTACTCTTGGCAGAGGGACCCAGTACTTC.

The rearrangement uses TRBV18 and TRBJ2-3, with D tentatively TRBD1 (5 bases). Trimming removed 5 bases from V and 4 bases from J, with 13 bases in between. The germline gives CDR1 KGHSH, CDR2 LQKENI. The CDR3 has 14 residues. As DNA, the CDR3 is TGTGCCAGCTCATCTTTCCAGGGCCCAGATACGCAGTATTTT. Amino acids: CASSSFQGPDTQYF.

The chain's CDR3 is CASSVVQGGEQFF. The CDR3 bases are TGTGCCAGCAGCGTAGTTCAGGGCGGTGAGCAGTTCTTC. The chain links TRBV9 to TRBJ2-1; TRBD1 is a possible D gene (5 bases). The CDR3 covers 13 residues. Germline V gives CDR1 SGDLS, CDR2 YYNGEE. V was clipped by 0 bases and J by 9 bases, with 10 bases between them.

The chain recombines TRBV3-1 (or the pseudogene TRBV3-2) with TRBJ1-4; D may be TRBD1 (6 bases). This CDR3 spans 16 amino acids. Germline V gene lookup returns CDR1 LGHDT and CDR2 YNNKEL (reference sequence). V was trimmed by 1 base and J by 10 bases, leaving 19 bases between them. The CDR3 DNA reads TGTGCCAGCAGCCAAGGAGGGGCGGGGGGCGCCGGAAAACTGTTTTTT. This codes for CASSQGGAGGAGKLFF.

The genes are TRBV3-1 (or the pseudogene TRBV3-2) and TRBJ2-1; TRBD1 might be the D (6 bases). The germline gives CDR1 LGHDT, CDR2 YNNKEL (reference sequence). The CDR3 spans 16 residues. Trimming removed 3 bases from V and 1 base from J, with 13 bases in between. The CDR3 nucleotides are TGTGCCAGCAGCCAGAGGGGGAGTATGTCCTACAATGAGCAGTTCTTC. Translated, it gives CASSQRGSMSYNEQFF.

The CDR3 sequence is CASSQGVQSHQPQHF. The CDR3 DNA follows: TGCGCCAGCAGCCAAGGGGTACAGTCGCATCAGCCCCAGCATTTT. The V gene is TRBV4-1, the J gene TRBJ1-5; D is uncertain. From germline, CDR1 is MGHRA and CDR2 YSYEKL. Trimming left V 1 base short and J 5 bases short, with 12 bases between. The CDR3 runs to 15 residues.

The CDR3 coding sequence is TGTGCCACCAGTGATACCCTGACTGGAGGCTACACCTTC. Its translation: CATSDTLTGGYTF. This chain links TRBV24-1 with TRBJ1-2; D not resolved. Trimming removed 3 bases at V and 8 bases at J, with 12 bases between. CDR1 and CDR2 from the germline V gene are KGHDR and SFDVKD. This CDR3 spans 13 amino acids.